The rows below give T cell receptor beta chains drawn from one sample of a study of control samples from healthy donors and cancer patients. Method: immunoSEQ multiplex PCR; TCRdb's copy keeps in-frame clones and lacks some. The sample consists of 150,000 to 180,000 clones, 94% of them appearing once. The sequencing input was blood. The receptors originated from a man aged 40-50 years in good health. Each CDR3 is given without its conserved first and last residue. D genes are given only for firm matches.

d_gene,v_gene,CDR3aa
.,TRBV29-1,SVERDSYEQY
.,TRBV18,ASSRVGDYSGNTIY
.,TRBV28,ASSSSTASGNTIY
.,TRBV2,ASKGGVASPLH
.,TRBV6-5,ASSRLGEAF
.,TRBV4-3,ASSQDVSSGNNQPQH
.,TRBV6-5,ASSLDRHGYT
TRBD2,TRBV2,ASSDLAGATITDTQY
.,TRBV6-5,ASSYSGTVNTEAF
.,TRBV5-5,ASSLEQVSSYEQY
.,TRBV7-7,ASSQTWGPETQY
.,TRBV28,ASSFMVGGTDTQY
.,TRBV5-4,ASSLGGPRDSNEQF
TRBD1,TRBV24-1,ATSDLDRVGDTQY
TRBD1,TRBV9,ASSVEVTGPYEQY
.,TRBV3-1/TRBV3-2,ASSLGGQRYNYGYT
.,TRBV10-2,ASRQNTEAF
.,TRBV27,ASSLGTLGAKNIQY
.,TRBV30,AWSWVGYEQY
TRBD1,TRBV24-1,ATSDPGQGTPGNTIY
.,TRBV28,ASSLGPATNTDTQY
TRBD2,TRBV7-2,ASSFYRRGAFYEQY
TRBD1,TRBV7-9,ASSAQGNTIY
.,TRBV7-9,ASSLVQGNYGYT
TRBD1,TRBV6-1,ASSERTGLRVEAF
.,TRBV9,ASSPTGERSPLH
.,TRBV7-2,ASSSGPGANVLT
TRBD2,TRBV9,ASSAVGGAGELF
TRBD1,TRBV7-6,ASSFTGTGTYEQY
.,TRBV6-6,ASSYGPDFSYEQY
TRBD1,TRBV28,ASSPGTVPYEQY
.,TRBV27,ASSSAGTRRDTQY
TRBD2,TRBV19,ASSIGGGASDTQY
.,TRBV29-1,SVGRNTGELF
TRBD1,TRBV7-2,ASSFRLGTEAYEQY
TRBD1,TRBV9,ASSGRDSITNEQF
.,TRBV7-9,ASSLTEGRDTQY
.,TRBV18,ASSPGLEETQY
.,TRBV5-1,ASSSLDTQY
.,TRBV6-5,ASSYSNRNTEAF
.,TRBV6-5,ASARATLDGYT
.,TRBV7-8,ASSPRGVEGYT
.,TRBV4-3,ASSQAAETSYGYT
.,TRBV3-1/TRBV3-2,ASSTTGGPNTEAF
.,TRBV18,ASSPDRSNSPLH
.,TRBV9,ASSVDGREAF
TRBD2,TRBV19,ASSSPWVAGETQY
TRBD1,TRBV5-5,ASSPGQGNEKLF